These T cell receptor beta chains were read from a single sample in a study of T cells in Graves' hyperthyroidism and ophthalmopathy. TCRdb called the multiplex PCR reads again in MiXCR, with one record for every CDR3 protein. The table has fewer than 450,000 distinct CDR3 sequences, about 14% seen once. The sequencing sample was made of blood. Every receptor here comes from a man in his forties or fifties with Graves' ophthalmopathy. CDR3s include the opening cysteine and the closing phenylalanine or tryptophan. D genes are given only for firm matches. The size field is filled for only some rows; it gives once, few, many or a size class.

14,many,TRBD2,TRBJ2-1,TRBV29-1,CSVVPAGGPHEQFF,TGCAGCGTTGTCCCTGCGGGAGGGCCCCATGAGCAGTTCTTC
14,.,.,TRBJ1-2,TRBV19,CASSIEQLNYGYTF,TGTGCCAGTAGTATCGAACAGCTTAACTATGGCTACACCTTC
12,.,.,TRBJ2-5,TRBV11-2,CASSLVKETQYF,TGTGCCAGCAGCTTAGTCAAGGAGACCCAGTACTTC
14,.,.,TRBJ1-1,TRBV15,CATSREARLPEAFF,TGTGCCACCAGCAGAGAAGCGAGGCTCCCTGAAGCTTTCTTT
14,.,.,TRBJ1-1,TRBV19,CASSIGEVNTEAFF,TGTGCCAGTAGTATAGGGGAGGTGAACACTGAAGCTTTCTTT
15,.,.,TRBJ2-1,TRBV7-6,CTSSLLSSGSGEQFF,TGTACCAGCAGCTTACTTTCTTCTGGTTCCGGTGAGCAGTTCTTC
16,.,.,TRBJ2-7,TRBV4-1,CASSQDGAGLPYEQYF,TGCGCCAGCAGCCAAGATGGGGCGGGGTTACCCTACGAGCAGTACTTC
15,many,.,TRBJ2-4,TRBV20-1,CSASGPWETVDIQYF,TGCAGTGCTTCGGGACCCTGGGAGACCGTAGACATTCAGTACTTC
16,.,TRBD2,TRBJ2-1,TRBV5-5,CASSLTSASSYNEQFF,TGTGCCAGCAGCTTGACTAGCGCCAGCTCCTACAATGAGCAGTTCTTC
18,.,TRBD2,TRBJ2-7,TRBV19,CASSSRLAGARNSGEQYF,TGTGCCAGTAGTTCGCGACTAGCGGGAGCCCGGAACTCAGGGGAGCAGTACTTC
16,many,TRBD1,TRBJ2-1,TRBV20-1,CSARDFRDRRDNEQFF,TGCAGTGCTAGAGATTTCCGGGACAGGCGAGACAATGAGCAGTTCTTC
19,many,TRBD2,TRBJ2-1,TRBV3-1,CASSQDQLAGGNYYNEQFF,TGTGCCAGCAGCCAAGACCAACTAGCGGGAGGCAATTACTACAATGAGCAGTTCTTC
11,.,.,TRBJ2-7,TRBV12-3/TRBV12-4,CASSLGAMPSF,TGTGCCAGCAGTTTAGGGGCCATGCCGAGTTTC
14,.,TRBD2,TRBJ2-1,TRBV15,CATSRGRERNEQFF,TGTGCCACCAGCAGAGGGCGGGAGAGGAATGAGCAGTTCTTC
17,few,.,TRBJ2-1,TRBV11-2,CASSLQSGTLSYNEQFF,TGTGCCAGCAGCTTACAATCCGGGACTCTCTCCTACAATGAGCAGTTCTTC
15,many,TRBD2,TRBJ2-7,TRBV12-3/TRBV12-4,CASSLTSGRIDEQYF,TGTGCCAGCAGTTTAACTAGCGGGAGGATCGACGAGCAGTACTTC
12,many,TRBD2,TRBJ2-1,TRBV2,CASSGARGGQFF,TGTGCCAGCAGTGGAGCTCGCGGGGGGCAGTTCTTC
17,.,TRBD2,TRBJ2-5,TRBV7-8,CASSLLLAGGPPETQYF,TGTGCCAGCAGCTTATTACTAGCGGGAGGGCCCCCAGAGACCCAGTACTTC
13,many,.,TRBJ1-2,TRBV6-1,CASSRGQRHGYTF,TGTGCCAGCAGTCGTGGACAGCGCCATGGCTACACCTTC
14,many,.,TRBJ2-1,TRBV9,CASSASRSHNEQFF,TGTGCCAGCAGCGCATCCAGGTCCCACAATGAGCAGTTCTTC
16,many,TRBD2,TRBJ2-7,TRBV7-9,CASSEGTGTTPYEQYF,TGTGCCAGCAGCGAAGGCACCGGGACTACACCCTACGAGCAGTACTTC
16,few,.,TRBJ2-1,TRBV19,CASSIRGNGIYNEQFF,TGTGCCAGTAGTATACGCGGGAACGGAATTTACAATGAGCAGTTCTTC
15,many,TRBD2,TRBJ2-7,TRBV12-3/TRBV12-4,CASSLRSGRALEQYF,TGTGCCAGCAGTTTAAGAAGCGGGAGGGCCCTCGAGCAGTACTTC
13,many,TRBD1,TRBJ2-7,TRBV11-2,CASSKGAAYEQYF,TGTGCCAGCAGCAAGGGGGCCGCTTACGAGCAGTACTTC